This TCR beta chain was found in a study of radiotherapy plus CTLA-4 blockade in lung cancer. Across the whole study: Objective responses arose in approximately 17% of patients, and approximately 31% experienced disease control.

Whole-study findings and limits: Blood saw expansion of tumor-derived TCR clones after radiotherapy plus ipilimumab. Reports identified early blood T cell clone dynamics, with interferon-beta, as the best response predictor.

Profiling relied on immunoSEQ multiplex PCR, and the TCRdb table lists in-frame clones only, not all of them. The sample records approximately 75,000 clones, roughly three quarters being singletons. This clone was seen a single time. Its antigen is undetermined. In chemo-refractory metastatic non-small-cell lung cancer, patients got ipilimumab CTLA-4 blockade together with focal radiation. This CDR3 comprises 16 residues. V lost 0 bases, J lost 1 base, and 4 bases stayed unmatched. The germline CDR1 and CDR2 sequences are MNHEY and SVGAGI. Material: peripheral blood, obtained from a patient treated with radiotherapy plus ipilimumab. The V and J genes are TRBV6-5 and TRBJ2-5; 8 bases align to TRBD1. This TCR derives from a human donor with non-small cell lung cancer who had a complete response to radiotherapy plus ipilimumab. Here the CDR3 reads CASSYSGTGFQETQYF. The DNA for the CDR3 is TGTGCCAGCAGTTACTCCGGGACAGGATTCCAAGAGACCCAGTACTTC.